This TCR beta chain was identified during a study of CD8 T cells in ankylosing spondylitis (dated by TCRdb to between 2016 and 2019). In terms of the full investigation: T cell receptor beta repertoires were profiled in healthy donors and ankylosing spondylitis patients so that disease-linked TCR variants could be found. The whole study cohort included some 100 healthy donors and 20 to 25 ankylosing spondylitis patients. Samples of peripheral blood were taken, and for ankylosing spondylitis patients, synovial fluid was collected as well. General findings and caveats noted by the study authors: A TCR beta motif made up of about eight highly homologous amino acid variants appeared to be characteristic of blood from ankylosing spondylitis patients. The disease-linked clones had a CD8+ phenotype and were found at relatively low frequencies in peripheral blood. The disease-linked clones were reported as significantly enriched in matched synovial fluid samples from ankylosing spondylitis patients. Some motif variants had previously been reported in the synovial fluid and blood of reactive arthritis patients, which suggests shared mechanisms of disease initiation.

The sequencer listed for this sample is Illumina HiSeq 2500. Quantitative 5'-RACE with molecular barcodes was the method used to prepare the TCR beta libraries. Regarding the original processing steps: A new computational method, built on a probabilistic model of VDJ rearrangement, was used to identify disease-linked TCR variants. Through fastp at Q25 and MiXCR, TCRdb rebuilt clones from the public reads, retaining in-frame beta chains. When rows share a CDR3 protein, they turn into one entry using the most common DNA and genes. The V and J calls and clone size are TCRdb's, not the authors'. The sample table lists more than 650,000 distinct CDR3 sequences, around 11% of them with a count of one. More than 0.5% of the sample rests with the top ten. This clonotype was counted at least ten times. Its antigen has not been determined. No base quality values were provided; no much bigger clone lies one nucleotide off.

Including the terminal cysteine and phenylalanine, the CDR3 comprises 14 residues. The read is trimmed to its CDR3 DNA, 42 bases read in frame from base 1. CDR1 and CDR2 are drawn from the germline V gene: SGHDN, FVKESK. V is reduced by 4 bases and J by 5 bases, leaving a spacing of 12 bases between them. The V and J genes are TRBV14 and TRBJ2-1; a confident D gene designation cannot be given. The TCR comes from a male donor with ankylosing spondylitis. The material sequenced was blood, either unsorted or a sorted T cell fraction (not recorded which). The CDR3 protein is CASSPEYPHNEQFF. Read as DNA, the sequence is TGTGCCAGCAGCCCCGAATACCCCCACAATGAGCAGTTCTTC.